Listed here are 32 T cell receptor beta chains from one sample, sequenced in a study of Ad26.COV2.S vaccination and SARS-CoV-2 variants. Treatment reported: some 20 received Ad26.COV2.S at low or high dose, single or two shots; about 5 received placebo; per-sample allocation not given. Collection of the samples took place on day 63 after the first injection of vaccine or placebo. Clones were read by immunoSEQ multiplex PCR, and TCRdb kept only the in-frame ones, dropping some. There are about 350,000 clones in the sample; more than 75% occur only once, and about 3.3% lies in the top ten. Sequencing was performed on peripheral blood, taken in a trial of Ad26.COV2.S vaccine versus placebo. The receptor set was obtained from a person aged 18-65 years who received the Ad26.COV2.S COVID-19 vaccine or a placebo.

The CDR3 protein is CASSLLAGLGSYNEQFF. CDR3 nucleotide sequence: TGTGCCAGCAGCTTATTGGCAGGGCTCGGCTCCTACAATGAGCAGTTCTTC. The rearrangement links TRBV11-2 to TRBJ2-1, with D possibly being TRBD1 (5 bases). Trimming left V 2 bases short and J 0 bases short, with 14 bases between. This CDR3 region has 17 residues. Germline loops: CDR1 SGHAT, CDR2 FQNNGV.

This chain joins TRBV12-3 or TRBV12-4 and TRBJ1-1; D possibly corresponds to TRBD1 (5 bases). The CDR3 spans 13 residues. V dropped 9 bases and J dropped 1 base, with 12 bases sitting between them. In DNA form, the CDR3 reads TGTGCCAGTGTATCCGGGGCGAACACTGAAGCTTTCTTT. This sequence encodes CASVSGANTEAFF.

The rearrangement uses TRBV2 and TRBJ1-5; D is possibly TRBD1 (6 bases). This CDR3 contains 14 residues. Trimming shortened V by 6 bases and J by 5 bases, and 14 bases separated the two germline ends. Germline lookup yields CDR1 SNHLY and CDR2 FYNNEI. The CDR3 reads CASRRGASDQPQHF. The DNA of the CDR3 is TGTGCCAGCAGACGGGGGGCCAGCGATCAGCCCCAGCATTTT. The whole variable domain, remainder taken from reference TRBV2 and TRBJ1-5, is EPEVTQTPSHQVTQMGQEVILRCVPISNHLYFYWYRQILGQKVEFLVSFYNNEISEKSEIFDDQFSVERPDGSNFTLKIRSTKLEDSAMYFCASRRGASDQPQHFGDGTRLSIL.

This chain connects TRBV19 to TRBJ1-5; 9 positions match TRBD1. Per germline, CDR1 LNHDA and CDR2 SQIVND (reference sequence). This CDR3 has 14 amino acids. J lost 2 bases, V lost 5 bases, and 1 base had no gene match. The CDR3 nucleotides are TGTGCCAGTAGTCGACAGGGGGGCAATCAGCCCCAGCATTTT. Translation: CASSRQGGNQPQHF.

The chain employs TRBV5-1 and TRBJ2-7, with D possibly being TRBD1 (6 bases). CDR3 length: 16 residues. Germline V CDR1 and CDR2: SGHRS, YFSETQ. Trimming cost V 0 bases and J 4 bases, with 17 bases left between them. The CDR3 spells CASSLGPGVLQYEQYF. The CDR3 bases are TGCGCCAGCAGCTTGGGGCCAGGGGTCTTACAATACGAGCAGTACTTC.

The chain links TRBV5-8 to TRBJ2-7; D is perhaps TRBD1 or TRBD2 (5 bases each). The CDR3 loop spans 15 amino acids. The germline CDR1 and CDR2 sequences are SGHTS and YDEGEE. Trimming took 4 bases from V and 0 from J, leaving 14 bases between them. CDR3 DNA: TGTGCCAGCAGCACGCCGGGACGGAGCTCCTACGAGCAGTACTTC. Translation gives CASSTPGRSSYEQYF. Looking up the rest from reference TRBV5-8 and TRBJ2-7 gives the full variable domain: EAGVTQSPTHLIKTRGQQATLRCSPISGHTSVYWYQQALGLGLQFLLWYDEGEERNRGNFPPRFSGRQFPNYSSELNVNALELEDSALYLCASSTPGRSSYEQYFGPGTRLTVT.

The chain uses TRBV4-1 and TRBJ2-7, with D possibly TRBD1 on 6 matching bases. Germline CDR1 is MGHRA and CDR2 is YSYEKL. Trimming pared 4 bases from V and 0 bases from J, leaving 10 bases between. The CDR3 runs 14 residues. The CDR3 region has the DNA TGCGCCAGCAGCCCTCCACAGGGCTCCTACGAGCAGTACTTC. It codes for CASSPPQGSYEQYF.

This chain links TRBV28 with TRBJ2-5, with 10 bases fitting TRBD2. CDR1 and CDR2 from the germline V gene are MDHEN and SYDVKM. Unmatched junction bases numbered 2, after V lost 2 bases and J lost 5 bases. There are 14 residues in the CDR3. CDR3 coding DNA: TGTGCCAGCAGTTTACTAGCGGGAGCGGAGACCCAGTACTTC. Amino acids: CASSLLAGAETQYF.

The J gene is TRBJ1-1, the V gene TRBV27; TRBD1 might be the D (5 bases). This CDR3 has 13 residues. Deletions cut 11 bases from V and 4 bases from J, with 17 bases between. Germline-derived CDR1 and CDR2 are MNHEY and SMNVEV (reference sequence). The CDR3 DNA is TGTGCCGTTTTAGGGTGGGGGGGCACTGAAGCTTTCTTT. It translates to CAVLGWGGTEAFF.

The rearrangement joins TRBV18 to TRBJ1-6; 8 positions match TRBD1. J gave up 1 base and V 4 bases, and 3 bases lay outside the gene matches. Looked up from germline, CDR1 is KGHSH and CDR2 is LQKENI. The CDR3 has 16 residues. The CDR3 spells CASSRDRPSYNSPLHF. CDR3 bases: TGTGCCAGCTCACGGGACAGGCCTTCCTATAATTCACCCCTCCACTTT.

The CDR3 DNA sequence: TGTGCCTGGGGACTAGGAAACAATGAGCAGTTCTTC. Encoded protein: CAWGLGNNEQFF. The V and J genes are TRBV30 and TRBJ2-1, with 7 bases that match TRBD2. The CDR3 extends over 12 amino acids. Per germline, CDR1 GTSNPN and CDR2 SVGIG (reference sequence). V lost 5 bases, J lost 5 bases, and 3 bases stayed unmatched.

This sequence joins TRBV11-3 and TRBJ1-1; D gene uncertain. CDR1 is SGHNT, CDR2 YENEEA, per germline. Trimming cost V 6 bases and J 1 base, with 6 bases left between them. The CDR3 contains 12 residues. CDR3 nucleotide sequence: TGTGCCAGCAGTTTCTCGAACACTGAAGCTTTCTTT. This sequence encodes CASSFSNTEAFF.

The genes are TRBV3-1 (or the pseudogene TRBV3-2) and TRBJ2-6, with D unresolved. The germline CDR1 and CDR2 sequences are LGHDT and YNNKEL (reference sequence). V dropped 0 bases and J dropped 0 bases, with 12 bases sitting between them. This CDR3 contains 18 residues. The CDR3 here is CASSQDWTVRSGANVLTF. As DNA, the CDR3 is TGTGCCAGCAGCCAAGATTGGACGGTACGCTCTGGGGCCAACGTCCTGACTTTC.

This clone has a single count. The chain has TRBV7-9 and TRBJ2-2, with D tentatively TRBD2 (6 bases). The CDR3 totals 17 residues. Germline values: CDR1 SEHNR, CDR2 FQNEAQ (reference sequence). V was shortened by 5 bases and J by 1 base, with 17 bases between the two germline ends. The CDR3 region is CASSGFAGQGNTGELFF. The CDR3 DNA reads TGTGCCAGCAGCGGGTTTGCGGGGCAGGGGAACACCGGGGAGCTGTTTTTT.

This clone occurred once. The J gene is TRBJ2-2, the V gene TRBV19; TRBD2 matches 7 bases. With 6 bases clipped from V and 7 bases from J, the junction kept 14 bases outside the gene matches. Per the germline V gene, CDR1 is LNHDA and CDR2 is SQIVND (reference sequence). The CDR3 spans 16 residues. CDR3 sequence reads: CASSEKKGLVIGELFF. CDR3 DNA: TGTGCCAGTAGCGAAAAAAAAGGACTAGTCATCGGGGAGCTGTTTTTT. The whole variable domain, remainder taken from reference TRBV19 and TRBJ2-2, is DGGITQSPKYLFRKEGQNVTLSCEQNLNHDAMYWYRQDPGQGLRLIYYSQIVNDFQKGDIAEGYSVSREKKESFPLTVTSAQKNPTAFYLCASSEKKGLVIGELFFGEGSRLTVL.

This clone was picked up many times. This chain uses TRBV7-9 with TRBJ2-3; 8 positions agree with TRBD2. CDR1 and CDR2 from the germline V gene are SEHNR and FQNEAQ (reference sequence). Unmatched junction bases numbered 5, after V lost 4 bases and J lost 2 bases. This CDR3 is built from 15 residues. The CDR3 region is CASSSREANTDTQYF. In nucleotides, the CDR3 is TGTGCCAGCAGCTCGCGGGAGGCCAACACAGATACGCAGTATTTT.

The chain recombines TRBV30 with TRBJ2-3, with D perhaps TRBD1 (5 bases). Germline CDR1 GTSNPN, CDR2 SVGIG (reference sequence). There are 13 residues in the CDR3. The V end was cut by 5 bases, the J end by 2 bases, with 11 bases between. CDR3 bases: TGTGCCTGGGGGGCTAGTACCACAGATACGCAGTATTTT. Translating gives CAWGASTTDTQYF.

The chain couples TRBV6-5 to TRBJ1-1, with D unresolved. This CDR3 has 11 residues. The V end was cut by 0 bases, the J end by 11 bases, with 7 bases between. CDR1 and CDR2 (germline): MNHEY, SVGAGI. CDR3 nucleotide sequence: TGTGCCAGCAGTTACTCGGGGTATGCTTTCTTT. This codes for CASSYSGYAFF.

This chain uses TRBV5-6 with TRBJ2-3; D is unclear. The germline gives CDR1 SGHDT, CDR2 YYEEEE. This CDR3 is 13 amino acids long. The germline V and J ends were trimmed by 0 bases and 0 bases, with 2 bases remaining between them. This CDR3 is CASSLGSTDTQYF. CDR3 bases: TGTGCCAGCAGCTTGGGTAGCACAGATACGCAGTATTTT.

The chain carries TRBV7-9 and TRBJ1-2; D might be TRBD1 (6 bases). Germline-derived CDR1 and CDR2 are SEHNR and FQNEAQ (reference sequence). The CDR3 is 14 amino acids. Trimming shortened V by 5 bases and J by 7 bases, and 17 bases separated the two germline ends. CDR3: CASSPDWDNGGYTF. CDR3 in DNA: TGTGCCAGCAGCCCCGACTGGGACAATGGTGGCTACACCTTC.

The V and J genes are TRBV5-5 and TRBJ1-3, with D maybe TRBD1 (6 bases). This CDR3 comprises 17 residues. Germline V CDR1 and CDR2: SGHKS, YYEKEE (reference sequence). Trimming pared 4 bases from V and 1 base from J, leaving 18 bases between. Here the CDR3 reads CASSPNRGTGSGNTIYF. DNA for the CDR3: TGTGCCAGCAGCCCGAACCGAGGAACAGGGTCTGGAAACACCATATATTTT.

The chain has TRBV24-1 and TRBJ2-3; either TRBD1 or TRBD2 may fit D (5 bases each). This CDR3 is 15 amino acids long. V was cut by 4 bases and J by 2 bases, with 12 bases left in between. Germline values: CDR1 KGHDR, CDR2 SFDVKD. The CDR3: CATSDPGRLTDTQYF. The CDR3 DNA reads as TGTGCCACCAGTGACCCGGGACGGCTCACAGATACGCAGTATTTT.

This clone was found once. This chain connects TRBV5-1 to TRBJ2-2; tentatively, D is TRBD1 (5 bases). This CDR3 contains 15 residues. V lost 1 base, J lost 5 bases, and 12 bases lay in between. Germline CDR1 is SGHRS and CDR2 is YFSETQ. The CDR3 DNA is TGCGCCAGCAGCTTGAGGGCAGGGCATACCGGGGAGCTGTTTTTT. Residues: CASSLRAGHTGELFF. Together with reference TRBV5-1 and TRBJ2-2, the CDR3 gives the full variable domain: KAGVTQTPRYLIKTRGQQVTLSCSPISGHRSVSWYQQTPGQGLQFLFEYFSETQRNKGNFPGRFSGRQFSNSRSEMNVSTLELGDSALYLCASSLRAGHTGELFFGEGSRLTVL.

The V gene is TRBV4-1, the J gene TRBJ2-4, with unresolved D. From germline, CDR1 is MGHRA and CDR2 YSYEKL. The CDR3 sequence is 19 residues long. Trimming pared 1 base from V and 1 base from J, leaving 20 bases between. The CDR3 DNA follows: TGCGCCAGCAGCCAAGCGCTTATCGACCGGACGAAGGCCAAAAACATTCAGTACTTC. Its translation: CASSQALIDRTKAKNIQYF.

This clone has a handful of counts. In nucleotides, the CDR3 is TGTGCCAGCCGGTGGGGTACCTACAATGAGCAGTTCTTC. Amino acids: CASRWGTYNEQFF. The genes are TRBV28 and TRBJ2-1; D is unresolved. Trimming stripped 8 bases from V and 2 bases from J, with 10 bases between. The CDR3 runs 13 residues. Germline V gene lookup returns CDR1 MDHEN and CDR2 SYDVKM.

The chain carries TRBV14 and TRBJ1-5; perhaps TRBD1 as D (5 bases). Trimming took 0 bases from V and 12 from J, leaving 12 bases between them. This CDR3 is 13 amino acids long. Germline V gives CDR1 SGHDN, CDR2 FVKESK. The CDR3 spells CASSQDRGTGQHF. The CDR3, as DNA: TGTGCCAGCAGCCAAGATCGAGGGACCGGCCAGCATTTT.

The rearrangement uses TRBV19 and TRBJ2-3; the D call may be TRBD1 or TRBD2 (6 bases each). CDR3 size: 12 residues. V gave up 4 bases and J gave up 7 bases, with 9 bases separating them. CDR1 is LNHDA and CDR2 is SQIVND in the germline V gene (reference sequence). The CDR3 bases are TGTGCCAGTAGTACCGGGGGCCATACGCAGTATTTT. It translates to CASSTGGHTQYF.

The gene calls are TRBV6-1 and TRBJ1-1; D remains unclear. The germline V gene encodes CDR1 MNHNS and CDR2 SASEGT. This CDR3 has 13 residues. V shed 2 bases and J shed 5 bases, with 9 bases lying between them. DNA for the CDR3: TGTGCCAGCAGTGAATTGGGGAGGACTGAAGCTTTCTTT. Its protein is CASSELGRTEAFF.

The chain joins TRBV12-5 to TRBJ2-7; TRBD1 matches 7 bases. Germline CDR1 is LGHNT and CDR2 is FRNRAP. The CDR3 length is 13 residues. J was trimmed by 2 bases and V by 6 bases; bases with no gene match: 4. CDR3 coding DNA: TGTGCTAGTGGGGGGACAGTGACCTACGAGCAGTACTTC. This codes for CASGGTVTYEQYF.

V is TRBV7-6 and J is TRBJ1-1; TRBD1 agrees at 11 bases. CDR1 and CDR2 from the germline V gene are SGHVS and FNYEAQ. This CDR3 comprises 18 residues. The junction had 10 bases not matched to a gene; V was cut back by 4 bases and J by 0 bases. This CDR3 reads CASSYYGQGAPLNTEAFF. CDR3 coding DNA: TGTGCCAGCAGCTACTACGGACAGGGGGCCCCCTTGAACACTGAAGCTTTCTTT.

This clone was counted a single time. The chain has TRBV18 and TRBJ1-3; tentative D call: TRBD1 (6 bases). V gave up 0 bases and J gave up 0 bases, with 15 bases separating them. Per the germline V gene, CDR1 is KGHSH and CDR2 is LQKENI. The CDR3 runs to 18 residues. The CDR3 DNA reads TGTGCCAGCTCACCACCCCACCCGGACAGAATCTCTGGAAACACCATATATTTT. It yields the protein CASSPPHPDRISGNTIYF.

The CDR3 DNA follows: TGTGCCAGCAGTGGGCGGCAGGATAATCAGCCCCAGCATTTT. As protein: CASSGRQDNQPQHF. This rearrangement joins TRBV2 to TRBJ1-5; D unresolved. V was pared by 4 bases and J by 4 bases, with 11 bases between. The CDR3 runs to 14 residues. Germline values: CDR1 SNHLY, CDR2 FYNNEI.